This is a list of T cell receptor beta chains from one sample in a study of T cell responses to AZD1222 COVID-19 vaccine. The method was immunoSEQ multiplex PCR; TCRdb's version includes in-frame clones alone and lacks a portion of them. There are more than 80,000 clones in the sample; approximately 91% occur only once, and over 20% lies in the top ten. Sequenced material: peripheral blood, taken on day 0 of AZD1222 vaccination. These receptors came from an adult in good health. Each CDR3 is given with its conserved first and last residue. The D gene is left open where the match is weak. The size entry is marked missing in some rows and otherwise reads once, few, many or a size class.

TRBJ2-3	once	TRBD1	TRBV15	CATSRGDRASTDTQYF	TGTGCCACCAGCAGAGGGGACAGGGCTAGCACAGATACGCAGTATTTT
TRBJ1-5	.	.	TRBV6-5	CASSPLGISNQPQHF	TGTGCCAGCAGTCCTTTGGGGATTTCCAATCAGCCCCAGCATTTT
TRBJ1-2	.	.	TRBV2	CASTVMGLGYTF	TGTGCCAGCACCGTGATGGGGCTTGGCTACACCTTC
TRBJ1-4	.	.	TRBV20-1	CSAVPFEKLFF	TGCAGTGCCGTCCCCTTCGAAAAACTGTTTTTT
TRBJ2-1	.	.	TRBV2	CASTLGSSSYNEQFF	TGTGCCAGCACCCTAGGTTCGAGCTCCTACAATGAGCAGTTCTTC
TRBJ1-2	.	TRBD1	TRBV6-5	CASRRTGGDGYTF	TGTGCCAGCAGGAGGACAGGGGGCGATGGCTACACCTTC
TRBJ1-3	.	TRBD1	TRBV3-1/TRBV3-2	CASSPGQISGNTIYF	TGTGCCAGCAGCCCGGGACAGATCTCTGGAAACACCATATATTTT
TRBJ2-3	.	TRBD2	TRBV7-2	CASSLGTRADTQYF	TGTGCCAGCAGCTTGGGGACTAGAGCAGATACGCAGTATTTT
TRBJ2-7	many	TRBD1	TRBV7-8	CASSQGQGPSYEQYF	TGTGCCAGCAGCCAGGGACAGGGTCCCTCCTACGAGCAGTACTTC
TRBJ2-7	.	.	TRBV18	CASSPGERYEQYF	TGTGCCAGCTCACCGGGGGAGAGGTACGAGCAGTACTTC
TRBJ2-1	.	.	TRBV9	CASSVRAGREQFF	TGTGCCAGCAGCGTTCGTGCGGGGAGAGAGCAGTTCTTC
TRBJ1-4	.	.	TRBV7-9	CASSTRQNEKLFF	TGTGCCAGCAGCACAAGACAGAATGAAAAACTGTTTTTT
TRBJ2-7	.	.	TRBV7-2	CASSFLYEQYF	TGTGCCAGCAGCTTCTTATACGAGCAGTACTTC
TRBJ1-4	once	TRBD1	TRBV28	CASSGAGTGNEKLFF	TGTGCCAGCAGTGGGGCCGGGACAGGGAATGAAAAACTGTTTTTT
TRBJ1-2	.	.	TRBV4-1	CASSQDPRWGANYGYTF	TGCGCCAGCAGCCAAGATCCGAGGTGGGGTGCTAACTATGGCTACACCTTC
TRBJ2-2	.	TRBD1	TRBV11-3	CASSSGTANTGELFF	TGTGCCAGCAGCTCGGGGACAGCGAACACCGGGGAGCTGTTTTTT
TRBJ1-3	.	TRBD1	TRBV7-2	CASRSTGGASGNTIYF	TGTGCCAGCAGGTCGACAGGGGGCGCGTCTGGAAACACCATATATTTT
TRBJ2-5	.	TRBD2	TRBV9	CASSLQTPTSGGASPQETQYF	TGTGCCAGCAGCCTTCAGACCCCGACTAGCGGGGGGGCCTCTCCCCAAGAGACCCAGTACTTC
TRBJ1-2	.	.	TRBV5-1	CASSSGARSEGYTF	TGCGCCAGCAGCAGTGGGGCCCGGAGTGAAGGCTACACCTTC
TRBJ1-2	.	.	TRBV29-1	CSELGSLGLDGYTF	TGCAGCGAGTTGGGCAGCTTGGGTCTCGATGGCTACACCTTC
TRBJ2-1	.	TRBD2	TRBV6-5	CASSYSSRGGYNEQFF	TGTGCCAGCAGTTACTCGTCCCGCGGGGGGTACAATGAGCAGTTCTTC
TRBJ2-1	.	.	TRBV4-3	CASSQGANSYNEQFF	TGCGCCAGCAGCCAAGGTGCAAACTCCTACAATGAGCAGTTCTTC
TRBJ2-2	.	TRBD1	TRBV5-1	CASSLIQGIAGELFF	TGCGCCAGCAGCTTAATACAGGGGATCGCCGGGGAGCTGTTTTTT
TRBJ2-2	.	.	TRBV28	CASSSGQGTGELFF	TGTGCCAGCAGTTCGGGACAAGGAACCGGGGAGCTGTTTTTT
TRBJ1-2	.	.	TRBV20-1	CSATVNGYTF	TGCAGTGCTACGGTGAATGGCTACACCTTC
TRBJ1-1	once	.	TRBV27	CASSLMRALTTFF	TGTGCCAGCAGTTTAATGCGGGCCCTGACCACTTTCTTT
TRBJ1-6	.	TRBD1	TRBV6-4	CASSDSNRGQEKLPLHF	TGTGCCAGCAGTGACTCAAACCGAGGACAGGAAAAGCTGCCCCTCCACTTT
TRBJ1-6	few	.	TRBV6-6	CASSQEATNRYNSPLHF	TGTGCCAGCAGTCAGGAGGCGACTAACAGATATAATTCACCCCTCCACTTT
TRBJ1-2	.	TRBD1	TRBV18	CASSPPGQGGNGYTF	TGTGCCAGCTCACCACCGGGACAGGGTGGAAACGGCTACACCTTC
TRBJ1-2	.	.	TRBV28	CAGSQGANYGYTF	TGTGCCGGATCTCAGGGAGCTAACTATGGCTACACCTTC
TRBJ1-5	once	.	TRBV28	CASSFFDLNQPQHF	TGTGCCAGCAGTTTTTTTGACCTCAATCAGCCCCAGCATTTT
TRBJ2-1	.	.	TRBV5-8	CASSLGARGLF	TGTGCCAGCAGCTTAGGGGCCCGGGGGCTCTTC